Below are 9 T cell receptor beta chains sequenced from a single sample in a study of shared clonotypes between healthy human individuals. Measured with immunoSEQ multiplex PCR; TCRdb has only the in-frame clones, and not every one. This sample carries about 1 million clones, about 74% of them seen once, and the ten largest clones take approximately 1.5%. Sequencing input: memory CD4+ T cells sorted from blood. This sample's subset: CD45RA-negative fraction. These receptors came from a man aged 18 to 30 in good health.

Comment on this clone: The junction and the germline gene differ at one end; a read error may be behind it. The chain couples TRBV28 to TRBJ1-6, with 8 bases aligning to TRBD1. The CDR3 is made up of 17 amino acids. CDR1 is MDHEN, CDR2 SYDVKM, per germline. This CDR3 reads CASSLLGFETGVSPLYF. The CDR3 DNA reads TGTGCCAGCAGTTTATTGGGTTTCGAGACAGGGGTATCACCCCTCTACTTT.

The chain joins TRBV5-4 to TRBJ2-5, with D perhaps matching TRBD1 (6 bases). Between the trimmed V and J ends, which lost 1 base and 5 bases, there was a span of 12 bases. Germline values: CDR1 SGHNT, CDR2 YYREEE (reference sequence). This CDR3 has 14 residues. The CDR3 loop reads CASSLRTVGETQYF. CDR3 coding DNA: TGTGCCAGCAGCTTGAGGACAGTAGGGGAGACCCAGTACTTC.

Comments on this clone: Other DNA sequences in this sample translate to the same CDR3. This chain's CDR3 is CASSLEGGPTDTQYF. The CDR3 coding sequence is TGCGCCAGCAGCTTGGAGGGGGGGCCGACAGATACGCAGTATTTT. The rearrangement joins TRBV5-1 to TRBJ2-3, with D possibly matching TRBD2 (7 bases). Per the germline V gene, CDR1 is SGHRS and CDR2 is YFSETQ. Trimming took off 0 bases at V and 3 bases at J, with 11 bases between the two ends. The CDR3 contains 15 residues.

The table lists this clone with a count of one. V and J are TRBV5-1 and TRBJ2-7; D is ambiguous. The germline V and J ends were trimmed by 2 bases and 2 bases, with 14 bases remaining between them. CDR3 length: 15 amino acids. Germline lookup yields CDR1 SGHRS and CDR2 YFSETQ. For the CDR3, the DNA is TGCGCCAGCAGCTTAGGAAATATAGTTGCCTACGAGCAGTACTTC. The encoded protein is CASSLGNIVAYEQYF. The full variable domain, completed using reference TRBV5-1 and TRBJ2-7, is KAGVTQTPRYLIKTRGQQVTLSCSPISGHRSVSWYQQTPGQGLQFLFEYFSETQRNKGNFPGRFSGRQFSNSRSEMNVSTLELGDSALYLCASSLGNIVAYEQYFGPGTRLTVT.

This clone was found a few times. V usage is TRBV29-1 and J usage is TRBJ1-4; TRBD1 matches at 7 bases. Germline CDR1 is SQVTM and CDR2 is ANQGSEA. V shed 6 bases and J 13 bases; nucleotides not matched to a gene: 17. The CDR3 covers 14 residues. The CDR3 nucleotides read TGCAGCGTGACATCGACAGGGTGGGGTTCGGGACTGTTTTTT. Translating gives CSVTSTGWGSGLFF.

Points on this clone: A read error is possible here, since a much larger clone lies one base away. The chain combines TRBV6-6 with TRBJ1-6; D not resolved. In germline, CDR1 is MNHNY, CDR2 SVGAGI (reference sequence). The CDR3 covers 12 residues. V gave up 4 bases and J gave up 8 bases, with 6 bases separating them. This CDR3 is CASSSGDSPLHF. CDR3 in DNA: TGTGCCAGCAGTTCCGGGGATTCACCCCTCCACTTT.

This clone has only a few counts. The chain links TRBV7-2 to TRBJ1-3; no firm D call. V was trimmed by 7 bases and J by 0 bases, leaving 10 bases between them. There are 14 residues in the CDR3. The germline V gene encodes CDR1 SGHTA and CDR2 FQGNSA. CDR3 residues: CASTSPDSGNTIYF. For the CDR3, the DNA is TGTGCCAGCACGTCCCCGGACTCTGGAAACACCATATATTTT.

The chain joins TRBV28 to TRBJ1-3; D call uncertain. Looked up from germline, CDR1 is MDHEN and CDR2 is SYDVKM. The V gene lost 2 bases and the J gene lost 7 bases, with 15 bases spanning the gap. The CDR3 runs to 15 residues. In DNA form, the CDR3 reads TGTGCCAGCAGTTTAGCGACTCTCGACCGTAACACCATATATTTT. Amino acids: CASSLATLDRNTIYF. Together with reference TRBV28 and TRBJ1-3, the CDR3 gives the full variable domain: DVKVTQSSRYLVKRTGEKVFLECVQDMDHENMFWYRQDPGLGLRLIYFSYDVKMKEKGDIPEGYSVSREKKERFSLILESASTNQTSMYLCASSLATLDRNTIYFGEGSWLTVV.

This chain connects TRBV10-3 to TRBJ2-3, with D uncertain. The germline CDR1 and CDR2 sequences are ENHRY and SYGVKD. With 4 bases removed from V and 7 bases from J, the gap between germline ends came to 12 bases. The CDR3 loop spans 13 amino acids. The CDR3 reads CAISGEQLHTQYF. For the CDR3, the DNA is TGTGCCATCAGTGGAGAACAGTTGCATACGCAGTATTTT.